Sequencing of this T cell receptor beta chain was carried out in a study of T-cell memory formation after mild COVID-19. Study overall: Clustering of TCRs was largely donor specific.

To note about this clonotype: Its specificity is unknown.

This CDR3 has 16 amino acids. Trimming cost V 4 bases and J 5 bases, with 18 bases left between them. The germline V gene encodes CDR1 SGHTA and CDR2 FQGNSA. Notes on the study in general: Day 15 to 85 contracting clones showed balanced CD4/CD8; later expanders leaned CD4+.

TCRdb re-derived calls from the 5' RACE reads in MiXCR, one entry per CDR3 protein. This table holds about 340,000 distinct CDR3 sequences, approximately 15% found once. V is TRBV7-2 and J is TRBJ2-1; perhaps TRBD1 as D (5 bases). Specimen: PBMCs or a T cell subset sorted from them (not recorded which). This receptor was obtained from a man between 18 and 35 years old who had mild COVID-19 (a few samples of this study predate the infection). Cell type and time point are not known. CDR3 sequence: CASSSQGERFHNEQFF. DNA of the CDR3: TGTGCCAGCAGCTCCCAGGGTGAGAGGTTCCACAATGAGCAGTTCTTC.